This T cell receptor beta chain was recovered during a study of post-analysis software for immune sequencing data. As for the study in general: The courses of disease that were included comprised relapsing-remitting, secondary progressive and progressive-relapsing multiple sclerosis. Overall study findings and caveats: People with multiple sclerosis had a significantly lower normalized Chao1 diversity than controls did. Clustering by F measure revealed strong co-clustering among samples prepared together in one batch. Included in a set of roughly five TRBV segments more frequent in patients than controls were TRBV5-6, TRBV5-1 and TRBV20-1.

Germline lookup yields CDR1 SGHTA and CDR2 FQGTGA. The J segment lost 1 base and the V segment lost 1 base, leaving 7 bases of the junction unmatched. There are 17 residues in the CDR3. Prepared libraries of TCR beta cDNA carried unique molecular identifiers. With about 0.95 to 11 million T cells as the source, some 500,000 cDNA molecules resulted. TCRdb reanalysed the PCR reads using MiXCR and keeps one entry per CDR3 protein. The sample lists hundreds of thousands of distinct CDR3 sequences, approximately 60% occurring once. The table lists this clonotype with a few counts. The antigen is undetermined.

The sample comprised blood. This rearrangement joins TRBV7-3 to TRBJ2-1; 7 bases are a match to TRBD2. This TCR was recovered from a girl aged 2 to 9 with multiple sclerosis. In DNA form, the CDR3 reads TGTGCCAGCAGCTTAAACCCAGGGACTATTTCCTACAATGAGCAGTTCTTC. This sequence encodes CASSLNPGTISYNEQFF.